This TCR beta chain was captured by sequencing in a study of beta chain features in type 1 diabetes. General study points: Lower insertion and higher deletion counts appeared at VDJ junctions in type 1 diabetes patients.

Heparinised blood was drawn once per donor, averaging roughly 120 mL. Sorting with CD45RO/CCR7/CD25/CD127/CD95/CD27 yielded naive, central memory, regulatory and stem-like memory CD4+ cells. This clone has just one count. Its antigen is as yet unknown. The study reverse transcribed the entire isolated RNA, so it sequenced expressed TCRB transcripts. Only in-frame clones appear in the TCRdb table, and some are missing; sequencing was by immunoSEQ multiplex PCR. Of about 110,000 clones listed, 30% to 40% were seen once; the top ten hold more than 0.06%. V lost 4 bases, J lost 4 bases, and 4 bases stayed unmatched. The CDR3 is 14 residues long. Germline V gene lookup returns CDR1 SGHNT and CDR2 YYREEE (reference sequence).

The sample was stem cell memory CD4+ T cells from blood. This sequence originates from a young woman in good health. The chain uses TRBV5-4 and TRBJ2-7, with TRBD1 matching 11 bases. CDR3: CASSLRDRGYEQYF. CDR3 DNA sequence: TGTGCCAGCAGCCTCCGGGACAGGGGGTACGAGCAGTACTTC.